The 23 T cell receptor beta chains reported below all come from one sample, sequenced in a study of T cells in Graves' hyperthyroidism and ophthalmopathy. Amplified regions were TCR beta CDR3 sequences from RNA transcripts. The HTBI primer set served for first-round RT-PCR of the TCR CDR3. TCRdb fed the multiplex PCR reads into MiXCR, producing one record per CDR3 protein. The data hold about 640,000 distinct CDR3 sequences, with roughly 20% observed a single time. The sample comprised blood. Every receptor here comes from a man between 25 and 39 years old with Graves' ophthalmopathy.

This clonotype has a handful of counts. The chain links TRBV11-2 to TRBJ2-2; D perhaps matches TRBD1 (6 bases). Trimming removed 5 bases from V and 4 bases from J, with 11 bases in between. Germline V gene data show CDR1 as SGHAT and CDR2 as FQNNGV. This CDR3 comprises 14 residues. This CDR3 is CASSPYRVTGELFF. CDR3 DNA: TGTGCCAGCAGCCCTTACAGGGTCACCGGGGAGCTGTTTTTT.

This clonotype was counted between two and nine times. The CDR3: CASSRARNTEAFF. DNA for the CDR3: TGCGCCAGCAGCCGAGCAAGGAACACTGAAGCTTTCTTT. This sequence joins TRBV5-1 and TRBJ1-1; D not resolved. CDR3 size: 13 residues. The germline gives CDR1 SGHRS, CDR2 YFSETQ. Trimming took 4 bases from V and 1 from J, leaving 8 bases between them.

This clonotype turned up a few times. The rearrangement links TRBV7-9 to TRBJ2-7; maybe TRBD2 (6 bases). Trimming pared 1 base from V and 1 base from J, leaving 14 bases between. The germline gives CDR1 SEHNR, CDR2 FQNEAQ (reference sequence). The CDR3 covers 16 residues. CDR3 DNA sequence: TGTGCCAGCAGCTTAGGGGCGGGACCGGGGTCCTACGAGCAGTACTTC. It translates to CASSLGAGPGSYEQYF.

This clonotype showed up just once. The conserved phenylalanine or tryptophan is not found at the CDR3 terminus, so this likely reflects a read error. This chain connects TRBV24-1 to TRBJ1-3; 9 nucleotides line up with TRBD1. In germline, CDR1 is KGHDR, CDR2 SFDVKD. V lost 4 bases to trimming and J lost 1 base; unmatched junction nucleotides: 4. The CDR3 consists of 16 residues. The DNA for the CDR3 is TGTGCCACCAGTGAGGCCGGGACAGGGTCTGGAAACACCATATATCTT. Amino acids: CATSEAGTGSGNTIYL.

V and J are TRBV11-2 and TRBJ2-1; D is unresolved. V lost 4 bases and J lost 9, with 13 bases in between. Germline CDR1 SGHAT, CDR2 FQNNGV. This CDR3 has 13 residues. CDR3 amino acids: CASSSTGYGEQFF. CDR3 DNA: TGTGCCAGCAGCTCGACGGGTTACGGTGAGCAGTTCTTC. The full variable domain, in which reference TRBV11-2 and TRBJ2-1 provide the parts outside the CDR3, is EAGVAQSPRYKIIEKRQSVAFWCNPISGHATLYWYQQILGQGPKLLIQFQNNGVVDDSQLPKDRFSAERLKGVDSTLKIQPAKLEDSAVYLCASSSTGYGEQFFGPGTRLTVL.

The V call is TRBV20-1, the J call TRBJ2-2; 7 bases align to TRBD2. The germline CDR1 and CDR2 sequences are DFQATT and SNEGSKA (reference sequence). The CDR3 loop spans 14 amino acids. The trim removed 0 bases at V and 6 bases at J, leaving 4 bases unmatched. This chain's CDR3 is CSARDLGGAGELFF. CDR3 in DNA: TGCAGTGCTAGAGATCTGGGGGGGGCCGGGGAGCTGTTTTTT.

This clonotype was counted a few times. The V call is TRBV18, the J call TRBJ2-7, with D perhaps given as TRBD1 or TRBD2 (5 bases each). CDR1 is KGHSH and CDR2 is LQKENI in the germline V gene. The length of the CDR3 is 16 residues. The V gene lost 3 bases and the J gene lost 3 bases, with 18 bases spanning the gap. The CDR3 DNA is TGTGCCAGCTCACCGGCCAGGGCTAGCTCCCTCTACGAGCAGTACTTC. Translated: CASSPARASSLYEQYF. Complete variable domain (other parts from reference TRBV18 and TRBJ2-7): NAGVMQNPRHLVRRRGQEARLRCSPMKGHSHVYWYRQLPEEGLKFMVYLQKENIIDESGMPKERFSAEFPKEGPSILRIQQVVRGDSAAYFCASSPARASSLYEQYFGPGTRLTVT.

V usage is TRBV7-2 and J usage is TRBJ1-4; D gene uncertain. V was shortened by 2 bases and J by 10 bases, with 14 bases between the two germline ends. From germline, CDR1 is SGHTA and CDR2 FQGNSA. This CDR3 region has 14 residues. The CDR3 region has the DNA TGTGCCAGCAGCTTAAAGGGCTCCGGTGGAAAACTGTTTTTT. It translates to CASSLKGSGGKLFF.

This clonotype was counted ten times or more. This sequence joins TRBV7-2 and TRBJ2-5; D is unresolved. V was shortened by 1 base and J by 1 base, with 10 bases between the two germline ends. In germline, CDR1 is SGHTA, CDR2 FQGNSA. The CDR3 contains 15 residues. In nucleotides, the CDR3 is TGTGCCAGCAGCTTAGTTTTACGTAGCCAAGAGACCCAGTACTTC. Protein: CASSLVLRSQETQYF.

The V call is TRBV3-1, the J call TRBJ2-7; D tentatively reads TRBD1 or TRBD2 (5 bases each). CDR1 and CDR2 (germline): LGHDT, YNNKEL (reference sequence). The V and J ends lost 0 bases and 0 bases respectively, with 15 bases between them. CDR3 size: 17 residues. The CDR3 DNA follows: TGTGCCAGCAGCCAAGAAATGGGGGTCCCCACCTCCTACGAGCAGTACTTC. This sequence encodes CASSQEMGVPTSYEQYF.

J is TRBJ1-1 and V is TRBV6-2 or TRBV6-3; D gene unclear. The germline V gene has CDR1 MNHEY and CDR2 SVGEGT. The CDR3 runs to 11 residues. Trimming removed 0 bases from V and 8 bases from J, with 4 bases in between. The CDR3 bases are TGTGCCAGCAGTTACTCCGAAGAAGCTTTCTTT. Amino acid sequence: CASSYSEEAFF.

There are a few counts of this clonotype. This chain connects TRBV2 to TRBJ2-5; 10 positions match TRBD2. The CDR3 runs to 15 residues. V trimming: 4 bases; J trimming: 4 bases; junction bases outside the gene matches: 6. CDR1 is SNHLY, CDR2 FYNNEI, per germline. Here the CDR3 DNA reads TGTGCCAGCAGTGCACGACTAGCGGGTGTAGAGACCCAGTACTTC. The encoded protein is CASSARLAGVETQYF.

Only a few counts were recorded for this clonotype. The gene calls are TRBV10-2 and TRBJ2-7; perhaps TRBD2 as D (6 bases). The CDR3 sequence is 13 residues long. The germline V and J ends were trimmed by 6 bases and 4 bases, with 13 bases remaining between them. In germline, CDR1 is WSHSY, CDR2 SAAADI. The CDR3 DNA reads as TGCGCCAGCAGAGACCCGGGAGATTACGAGCAGTACTTC. Residues: CASRDPGDYEQYF.

This clonotype was seen a handful of times. The chain has TRBV27 and TRBJ2-1; the match to TRBD2 covers 7 bases. The CDR3 contains 16 residues. With V trimmed by 4 bases and J by 7 bases, 13 bases remained unmatched. The V gene's germline CDR1 is MNHEY and CDR2 SMNVEV (reference sequence). The CDR3 spells CASSSLGGGSRNEQFF. The CDR3 coding sequence is TGTGCCAGCAGTTCCCTTGGTGGCGGGAGTCGAAATGAGCAGTTCTTC.

J is TRBJ2-3 and V is TRBV4-3, with D possibly TRBD2 on 5 matching bases. V was trimmed by 0 bases and J by 1 base, leaving 11 bases between them. This CDR3 comprises 16 residues. CDR1 and CDR2 (germline): LGHNA, YSLEER. The CDR3 nucleotides read TGCGCCAGCAGCCAAGAGAGTAGCGCTCGCACAGATACGCAGTATTTT. Encoded protein: CASSQESSARTDTQYF.

The rearrangement uses TRBV7-9 and TRBJ1-1; D ambiguous. CDR1 and CDR2 from the germline V gene are SEHNR and FQNEAQ (reference sequence). Trimming removed 5 bases at V and 5 bases at J, with 12 bases between. CDR3 length equals 13 residues. CDR3 in DNA: TGTGCCAGCAGCCTACACGGCGGAACTGAAGCTTTCTTT. This translates into CASSLHGGTEAFF. Supplemented by reference TRBV7-9 and TRBJ1-1, the full variable domain reads DTGVSQNPRHKITKRGQNVTFRCDPISEHNRLYWYRQTLGQGPEFLTYFQNEAQLEKSRLLSDRFSAERPKGSFSTLEIQRTEQGDSAMYLCASSLHGGTEAFFGQGTRLTVV.

This clonotype was picked up a small number of times. V usage is TRBV12-3 or TRBV12-4 and J usage is TRBJ1-2; 7 bases align to TRBD1. The junction had 4 bases not matched to a gene; V was cut back by 3 bases and J by 3 bases. The CDR3 runs to 14 residues. Here the CDR3 reads CASSLTGMYYGYTF. The CDR3 nucleotides read TGTGCCAGCAGTTTGACAGGGATGTACTATGGCTACACCTTC.

The rearrangement uses TRBV9 and TRBJ1-5, with no clear D. Germline CDR1 is SGDLS and CDR2 is YYNGEE. The CDR3 is made up of 14 amino acids. V dropped 0 bases and J dropped 3 bases, with 7 bases sitting between them. The CDR3 sequence is CASSVEGSNQPQHF. CDR3 in DNA: TGTGCCAGCAGCGTAGAAGGGTCCAATCAGCCCCAGCATTTT.

The rearrangement joins TRBV18 to TRBJ2-7, with 8 bases lining up with TRBD1. The CDR3 loop spans 14 amino acids. Germline-derived CDR1 and CDR2 are KGHSH and LQKENI. V gave up 3 bases and J gave up 6 bases; unmatched junction bases: 7. CDR3: CASSPDRATLEQYF. As DNA, the CDR3 is TGTGCCAGCTCACCGGACAGGGCAACCCTCGAGCAGTACTTC.

The sample holds many counts of this clonotype. The V call is TRBV5-8, the J call TRBJ1-2; no clear D gene. The germline V and J ends were trimmed by 3 bases and 8 bases, with 14 bases remaining between them. CDR3 length equals 13 residues. Per the germline V gene, CDR1 is SGHTS and CDR2 is YDEGEE. The CDR3 nucleotides read TGTGCCAGCAGCTCGGACGTCGGGGAAGGCTACACCTTC. Its translation is CASSSDVGEGYTF.

This clonotype was counted at least ten times. The gene calls are TRBV28 and TRBJ2-7, with no clear D. This CDR3 has 11 residues. V was trimmed by 2 bases and J by 5 bases, leaving 4 bases between them. Germline values: CDR1 MDHEN, CDR2 SYDVKM. The CDR3 here is CASSLGNEQYF. The CDR3 DNA follows: TGTGCCAGCAGTTTAGGGAACGAGCAGTACTTC.

This clonotype has more than one count but fewer than ten. The chain recombines TRBV18 with TRBJ2-2, with D hard to call. Trimming pared 3 bases from V and 6 bases from J, leaving 11 bases between. The germline CDR1 and CDR2 sequences are KGHSH and LQKENI. The CDR3 extends over 14 amino acids. For the CDR3, the DNA is TGTGCCAGCTCACCTACAATTATCTCCGGGGAGCTGTTTTTT. It specifies CASSPTIISGELFF.

The sample holds many counts of this clonotype. This chain joins TRBV28 and TRBJ1-2; D is ambiguous. Germline CDR1 reads MDHEN; CDR2 reads SYDVKM. V shed 4 bases and J shed 6 bases, with 9 bases lying between them. The CDR3 contains 12 residues. The CDR3 region is CASSSSRNGYTF. The DNA for the CDR3 is TGTGCCAGCAGTTCATCCAGGAATGGCTACACCTTC.